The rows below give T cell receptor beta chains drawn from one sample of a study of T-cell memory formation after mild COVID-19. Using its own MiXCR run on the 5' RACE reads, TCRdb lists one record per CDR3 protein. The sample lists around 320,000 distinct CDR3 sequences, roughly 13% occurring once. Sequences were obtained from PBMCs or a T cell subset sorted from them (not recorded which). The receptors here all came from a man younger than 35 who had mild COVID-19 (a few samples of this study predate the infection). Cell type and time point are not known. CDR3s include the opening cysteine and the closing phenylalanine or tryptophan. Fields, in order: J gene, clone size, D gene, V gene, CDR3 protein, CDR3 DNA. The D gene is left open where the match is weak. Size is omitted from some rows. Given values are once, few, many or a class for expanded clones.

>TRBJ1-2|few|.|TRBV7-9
CASIPTGSYGYTF
TGTGCCAGCATCCCCACAGGGTCCTATGGCTACACCTTC
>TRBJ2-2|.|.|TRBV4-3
CASSRSWTRDTGELFF
TGCGCCAGCAGCCGATCTTGGACCCGAGACACCGGGGAGCTGTTTTTT
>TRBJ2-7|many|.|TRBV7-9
CASSPSAYEQYF
TGTGCCAGCAGCCCCAGCGCCTACGAGCAGTACTTC
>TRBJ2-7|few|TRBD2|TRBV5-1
CASRTGTSGGLPYEQYF
TGCGCCAGCAGGACCGGGACTAGCGGGGGGCTCCCCTACGAGCAGTACTTC
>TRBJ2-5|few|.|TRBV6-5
CASSYSASFDETQYF
TGTGCCAGCAGTTACTCGGCTAGTTTTGATGAGACCCAGTACTTC
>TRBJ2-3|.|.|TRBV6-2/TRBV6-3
CASRQETDTQYF
TGTGCCAGCCGACAGGAGACGGATACGCAGTATTTT
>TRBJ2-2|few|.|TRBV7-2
CASSLGPQAWELFF
TGTGCCAGCAGCCTGGGGCCGCAAGCCTGGGAGCTGTTTTTT
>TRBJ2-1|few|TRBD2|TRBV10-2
CASASGGLEQFF
TGCGCCAGCGCTAGCGGGGGACTTGAGCAGTTCTTC
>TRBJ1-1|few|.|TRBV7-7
CASSSAPQNTEAFF
TGTGCTAGCAGCTCCGCTCCCCAGAACACTGAAGCTTTCTTT
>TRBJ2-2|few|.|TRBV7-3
CASSWDWVGYNTGELFF
TGTGCCAGCAGTTGGGACTGGGTGGGGTACAACACCGGGGAGCTGTTTTTT
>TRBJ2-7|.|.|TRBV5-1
CASSLRQFTSEQYF
TGCGCCAGCAGCTTGCGACAGTTCACAAGCGAGCAGTACTTC
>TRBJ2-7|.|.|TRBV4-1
CASSQGIRGLEQYF
TGCGCCAGCAGCCAAGGAATCAGGGGTTTGGAGCAGTACTTC
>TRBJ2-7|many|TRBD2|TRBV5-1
CASSILTSVDYEQYF
TGCGCCAGCAGCATATTGACTAGCGTCGACTACGAGCAGTACTTC
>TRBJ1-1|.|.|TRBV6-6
CASSRTVAEAFF
TGTGCCAGCAGCCGGACTGTCGCTGAAGCTTTCTTT
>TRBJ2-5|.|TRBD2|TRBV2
CASSENLGGAQYF
TGTGCCAGCAGTGAAAACTTGGGGGGGGCCCAGTACTTC
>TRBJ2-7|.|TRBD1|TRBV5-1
CASSLGDLTGTGAEQYF
TGCGCCAGCAGCTTGGGGGATCTTACCGGGACAGGGGCCGAGCAGTACTTC
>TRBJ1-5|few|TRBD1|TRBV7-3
CASSLTRDRGNQPQHF
TGTGCCAGCAGCTTAACTCGGGACAGGGGCAATCAGCCCCAGCATTTT
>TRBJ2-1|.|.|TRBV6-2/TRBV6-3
CASSYPSEEQFF
TGTGCCAGCAGTTACCCCTCTGAAGAGCAGTTCTTC
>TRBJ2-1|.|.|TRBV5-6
CASRPGSGTQFF
TGTGCCAGCAGGCCCGGGTCCGGGACGCAGTTCTTC
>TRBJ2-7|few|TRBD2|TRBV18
CASSLGLAGGTYEQYF
TGTGCCAGCTCACTGGGACTAGCGGGGGGTACCTACGAGCAGTACTTC
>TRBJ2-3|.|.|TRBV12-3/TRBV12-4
CASRLVDTQYF
TGTGCCAGCAGGCTGGTGGATACGCAGTATTTT
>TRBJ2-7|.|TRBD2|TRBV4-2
CASSQSLAGGSYEQYF
TGTGCCAGCAGCCAATCCCTAGCGGGGGGCTCCTACGAGCAGTACTTC
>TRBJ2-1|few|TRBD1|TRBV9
CASRPGQGAYNEQFF
TGTGCCAGCAGACCGGGACAGGGGGCCTACAATGAGCAGTTCTTC
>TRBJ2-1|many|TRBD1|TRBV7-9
CASSGLDRGFHNEQFF
TGTGCCAGCAGCGGCTTAGACAGGGGGTTTCACAATGAGCAGTTCTTC
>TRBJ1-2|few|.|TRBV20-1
CSAPAPNYGYTF
TGCAGTGCTCCAGCGCCTAACTATGGCTACACCTTC
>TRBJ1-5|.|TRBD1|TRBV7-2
CASSLDRGLRNQPQHF
TGTGCCAGCAGCTTAGACAGGGGGCTTCGCAATCAGCCCCAGCATTTT
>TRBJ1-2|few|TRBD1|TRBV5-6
CASSLKGQTYGYTF
TGTGCCAGCAGCTTGAAGGGACAGACCTATGGCTACACCTTC
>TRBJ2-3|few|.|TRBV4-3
CASSQDYRTDTQYF
TGCGCCAGCAGCCAAGATTATCGTACAGATACGCAGTATTTT
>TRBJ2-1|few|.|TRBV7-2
CASSLWRGSPSYNEQFF
TGTGCCAGCAGCTTGTGGAGGGGGTCACCGTCCTACAATGAGCAGTTCTTC
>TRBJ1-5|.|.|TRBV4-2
CASSHPMGGRGNQPQHF
TGTGCCAGCAGCCACCCCATGGGGGGACGGGGCAATCAGCCCCAGCATTTT
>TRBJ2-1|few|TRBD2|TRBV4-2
CASSKGGGLNEQFF
TGTGCCAGCAGCAAAGGCGGGGGGCTGAATGAGCAGTTCTTC
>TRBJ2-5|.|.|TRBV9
CASSVGLGSAEGTQYF
TGTGCCAGCAGCGTAGGTTTGGGGAGTGCGGAAGGGACCCAGTACTTC
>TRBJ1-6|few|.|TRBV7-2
CASSLPLDRSPLHF
TGTGCCAGCAGCCTCCCGCTTGACAGATCACCCCTCCACTTT
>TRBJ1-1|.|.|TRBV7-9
CASTGRENTEAFF
TGTGCCAGCACGGGCAGAGAGAACACTGAAGCTTTCTTT
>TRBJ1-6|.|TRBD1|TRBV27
CASSPRQGMDSPLHF
TGTGCCAGCAGTCCCCGACAGGGTATGGATTCACCCCTCCACTTT
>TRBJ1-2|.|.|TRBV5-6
CASSLGPGYTF
TGTGCCAGCAGCTTGGGGCCTGGCTACACCTTC
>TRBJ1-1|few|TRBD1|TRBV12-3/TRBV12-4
CASSLFGQGTEAFF
TGTGCCAGCAGTTTGTTTGGACAGGGAACTGAAGCTTTCTTT
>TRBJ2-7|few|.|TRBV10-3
CAIADRSWGRGRWYF
TGTGCCATCGCGGATCGGTCCTGGGGTAGGGGGAGATGGTACTTC
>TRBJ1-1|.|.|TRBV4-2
CASRVGWGEPEAFF
TGTGCCAGCAGGGTGGGATGGGGGGAGCCTGAAGCTTTCTTT
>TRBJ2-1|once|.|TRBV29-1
CSVRPNREQFF
TGCAGCGTTCGGCCAAACAGGGAGCAGTTCTTC
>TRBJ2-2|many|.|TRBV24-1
CATRRTGELFF
TGTGCCACCAGGCGCACCGGGGAGCTGTTTTTT
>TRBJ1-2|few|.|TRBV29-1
CSVEELENYGYTF
TGCAGCGTTGAAGAGCTGGAAAACTATGGCTACACCTTC
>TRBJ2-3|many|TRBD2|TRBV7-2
CASSLETSGTDTQYF
TGTGCCAGCAGCTTAGAGACTAGCGGCACAGATACGCAGTATTTT
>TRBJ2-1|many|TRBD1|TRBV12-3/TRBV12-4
CASTPGQGYTEQFF
TGTGCCAGCACCCCGGGACAGGGGTACACTGAGCAGTTCTTC
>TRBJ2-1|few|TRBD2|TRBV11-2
CASSLATSSGGRNEQFF
TGTGCCAGCAGCTTAGCTACTTCTAGCGGGGGGCGGAATGAGCAGTTCTTC
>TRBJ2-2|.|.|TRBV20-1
CSASQGPSAGELFF
TGCAGTGCTAGTCAAGGACCTAGTGCCGGGGAGCTGTTTTTT
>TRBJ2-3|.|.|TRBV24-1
CATSDFSGTGTDTQYF
TGTGCCACCAGTGACTTCTCCGGGACTGGCACAGATACGCAGTATTTT
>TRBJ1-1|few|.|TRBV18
CASSLLAGGPWNTEAFF
TGTGCCAGCTCACTCCTCGCCGGGGGCCCATGGAACACTGAAGCTTTCTTT
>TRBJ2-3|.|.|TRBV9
CASSAHAYSALTDTQYF
TGTGCCAGCAGCGCCCACGCCTATAGCGCCCTCACAGATACGCAGTATTTT
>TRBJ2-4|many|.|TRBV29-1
CSVARTLENIQYF
TGCAGCGTTGCGCGGACACTGGAGAACATTCAGTACTTC
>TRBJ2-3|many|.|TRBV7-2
CASRGFADTQYF
TGTGCCAGCCGGGGGTTTGCCGATACGCAGTATTTT
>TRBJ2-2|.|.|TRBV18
CASSPYANTGELFF
TGTGCCAGCTCACCATACGCGAACACCGGGGAGCTGTTTTTT
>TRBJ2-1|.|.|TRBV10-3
CAISESLSQGINEQFF
TGTGCCATCAGTGAGTCTTTGAGCCAGGGGATCAATGAGCAGTTCTTC
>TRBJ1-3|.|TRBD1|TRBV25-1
CASVGDRGFFGNTIYF
TGTGCCAGCGTGGGGGACAGGGGATTTTTCGGAAACACCATATATTTT
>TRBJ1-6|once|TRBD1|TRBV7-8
CASSLPLGGQARALHF
TGTGCCAGCAGCTTACCCTTGGGGGGACAGGCGAGGGCCCTCCACTTT
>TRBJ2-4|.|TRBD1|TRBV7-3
CASSLKGTVADIQYF
TGTGCCAGCAGCTTAAAGGGGACAGTTGCGGACATTCAGTACTTC
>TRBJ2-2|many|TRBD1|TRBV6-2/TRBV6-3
CASSPFGTGTVAGELFF
TGTGCCAGCAGTCCCTTCGGGACAGGGACGGTCGCCGGGGAGCTGTTTTTT
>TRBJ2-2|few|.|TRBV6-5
CASSRGFNTGELFF
TGTGCCAGCAGTCGGGGGTTTAACACCGGGGAGCTGTTTTTT
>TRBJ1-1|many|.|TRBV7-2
CASSLSVDRNTEAFF
TGTGCCAGCAGCTTATCGGTGGATAGGAACACTGAAGCTTTCTTT